These T cell receptor beta chains were read from a single sample in a study of shared clonotypes between healthy human individuals. Libraries were prepared by immunoSEQ multiplex PCR; TCRdb keeps only in-frame clonotypes and omits some of them. The table has 2 million to 3 million clones, approximately 92% seen once. The sequenced sample consisted of naive CD4+ T cells sorted from blood. The receptors stem from a man aged 18 to 29 in good health. CDR3s include the opening cysteine and the closing phenylalanine or tryptophan. A D gene is named only where the DNA matches it firmly. The size of a clone is reported for some rows only, either as once, few or many, or as a class for expanded clones.

d_gene | j_gene | abundance | v_gene | CDR3aa | CDR3nt
. | TRBJ1-1 | . | TRBV5-1 | CASSGRDQGRNTEAFF | TGCGCCAGCAGCGGGAGGGACCAAGGCAGGAACACTGAAGCTTTCTTT
TRBD1 | TRBJ2-5 | . | TRBV29-1 | CSVEDRQGRETQYF | TGCAGCGTTGAAGATAGACAGGGTCGGGAGACCCAGTACTTC
TRBD1 | TRBJ2-3 | . | TRBV19 | CASRLNPQGAQDRQYF | TGTGCCAGTAGACTGAACCCCCAGGGGGCCCAAGATAGGCAGTATTTT
. | TRBJ2-2 | once | TRBV10-3 | CASRGTGELFF | TGTGCCTCCAGGGGCACCGGGGAGCTGTTTTTT
. | TRBJ2-5 | once | TRBV6-1 | CASSEGWGLETQYF | TGTGCCAGCAGTGAAGGGTGGGGGTTGGAGACCCAGTACTTC
. | TRBJ2-7 | once | TRBV7-9 | CASSLDRADRGLGAYEQYF | TGTGCCAGCAGCTTAGATCGGGCGGATCGGGGTCTAGGTGCTTACGAGCAGTACTTC
TRBD1 | TRBJ2-2 | . | TRBV29-1 | CSAIDRANTGELFF | TGCAGCGCAATTGACAGGGCGAACACCGGGGAGCTGTTTTTT
TRBD1 | TRBJ1-1 | . | TRBV15 | CATSRDRRDRAEAFF | TGTGCCACCAGCAGAGATAGGCGGGACAGGGCTGAAGCTTTCTTT
TRBD2 | TRBJ2-4 | . | TRBV19 | CASSIRGDIQYF | TGTGCCAGTAGTATCCGGGGGGACATTCAGTACTTC
TRBD2 | TRBJ2-3 | once | TRBV6-6 | CASSYRTSGSTDTQYF | TGTGCCAGCAGTTACCGGACTAGCGGGAGCACAGATACGCAGTATTTT
. | TRBJ2-2 | . | TRBV5-4 | CASGSTGAGELFF | TGTGCCAGCGGGTCGACCGGGGCTGGGGAGCTGTTTTTT
. | TRBJ2-3 | . | TRBV19 | CASSNPSDTSTDTQYF | TGTGCCAGTAGTAACCCCAGTGATACTAGCACAGATACGCAGTATTTT
TRBD1 | TRBJ1-6 | . | TRBV28 | CASSPTGGRSPLHF | TGTGCCAGCAGTCCCACAGGGGGAAGGTCACCCCTCCACTTT
TRBD1 | TRBJ1-5 | . | TRBV6-1 | CASSERGQSNQPQHF | TGTGCCAGCAGTGAGAGGGGACAGAGCAATCAGCCCCAGCATTTT
. | TRBJ2-3 | . | TRBV5-1 | CASSSETDTQYF | TGCGCCAGCAGCTCGGAGACAGATACGCAGTATTTT
. | TRBJ2-7 | . | TRBV19 | CASSIQGGYEQYF | TGTGCCAGTAGTATCCAGGGAGGCTACGAGCAGTACTTC
TRBD1 | TRBJ1-1 | . | TRBV5-1 | CASSNDRVTEAFF | TGCGCCAGCAGTAATGACAGGGTGACTGAAGCTTTCTTT
TRBD1 | TRBJ1-2 | . | TRBV5-1 | CASSLVLPGGLDYGYTF | TGCGCCAGCAGCTTGGTGTTGCCAGGGGGTTTGGACTATGGCTACACCTTC
TRBD1 | TRBJ1-1 | . | TRBV19 | CASSPRSGGMNTEAFF | TGTGCCAGTAGTCCCCGATCAGGGGGAATGAACACTGAAGCTTTCTTT
. | TRBJ1-4 | . | TRBV7-5 | CARSPSGQGACVATNEKLFF | TGTGCCAGAAGCCCCTCTGGTCAGGGGGCGTGTGTTGCAACTAATGAAAAACTGTTTTTT
. | TRBJ1-6 | . | TRBV5-4 | CASSLKGYASPLHF | TGTGCCAGCAGCTTGAAAGGGTATGCCTCACCCCTCCACTTT
. | TRBJ1-2 | . | TRBV6-5 | CASSYSKDGFYTF | TGTGCCAGCAGTTACTCGAAGGACGGCTTCTACACCTTC
TRBD2 | TRBJ2-3 | once | TRBV7-2 | CASSPRTSGTPGTDTQYF | TGTGCCAGCAGCCCGAGGACTAGCGGGACCCCGGGCACAGATACGCAGTATTTT
. | TRBJ1-2 | . | TRBV30 | CAWSPDNYGYTF | TGTGCCTGGAGTCCAGATAACTATGGCTACACCTTC
. | TRBJ1-6 | few | TRBV10-3 | CAISDKGEGNSPLHF | TGTGCCATCAGTGATAAGGGCGAAGGGAATTCACCCCTCCACTTT
. | TRBJ1-2 | once | TRBV10-3 | CAISALDGNYGYTF | TGTGCCATCAGTGCCCTAGACGGGAACTATGGCTACACCTTC
TRBD1 | TRBJ1-4 | . | TRBV5-1 | CASSDNRGLGEKLFF | TGCGCCAGCAGCGACAACAGGGGGCTAGGGGAAAAACTGTTTTTT
. | TRBJ1-5 | . | TRBV5-1 | CASSLEGRPNQPQHF | TGCGCCAGCAGCTTGGAGGGGAGACCCAATCAGCCCCAGCATTTT
. | TRBJ1-1 | once | TRBV27 | CASSLGGPTLTLNTEAFF | TGTGCCAGCAGTTTGGGGGGACCAACACTGACCTTAAACACTGAAGCTTTCTTT
. | TRBJ2-7 | once | TRBV5-1 | CASSLAGLRSEQYF | TGCGCCAGCAGCTTGGCAGGGCTAAGATCCGAGCAGTACTTC
TRBD2 | TRBJ2-7 | . | TRBV29-1 | CSVTTGTSASYEQYF | TGCAGCGTTACGACCGGGACTAGCGCCTCCTACGAGCAGTACTTC
TRBD1 | TRBJ1-5 | . | TRBV28 | CASSQDRDPRPQHF | TGTGCCAGCAGTCAGGACAGGGACCCCAGGCCCCAGCATTTT
TRBD1 | TRBJ1-3 | once | TRBV11-2 | CASSSGQANGNTIYF | TGTGCCAGCAGCTCGGGACAGGCAAATGGAAACACCATATATTTT
. | TRBJ1-5 | . | TRBV5-4 | CASSLQGIRGQPQHF | TGTGCCAGCAGCCTGCAGGGGATACGGGGGCAGCCCCAGCATTTT
. | TRBJ1-2 | . | TRBV2 | CASSFTGSYGYTF | TGTGCCAGCAGTTTTACAGGATCCTATGGCTACACCTTC
. | TRBJ1-2 | . | TRBV29-1 | CSVDSAWYYGYTF | TGCAGCGTTGACTCAGCCTGGTACTATGGCTACACCTTC
TRBD1 | TRBJ1-2 | once | TRBV27 | CASSSDRVGYGYTF | TGTGCCAGCAGTTCCGACAGGGTTGGCTATGGCTACACCTTC
TRBD2 | TRBJ2-3 | . | TRBV5-4 | CASSLGGLAGTDTQYF | TGTGCCAGCAGCTTGGGGGGTCTAGCGGGCACAGATACGCAGTATTTT